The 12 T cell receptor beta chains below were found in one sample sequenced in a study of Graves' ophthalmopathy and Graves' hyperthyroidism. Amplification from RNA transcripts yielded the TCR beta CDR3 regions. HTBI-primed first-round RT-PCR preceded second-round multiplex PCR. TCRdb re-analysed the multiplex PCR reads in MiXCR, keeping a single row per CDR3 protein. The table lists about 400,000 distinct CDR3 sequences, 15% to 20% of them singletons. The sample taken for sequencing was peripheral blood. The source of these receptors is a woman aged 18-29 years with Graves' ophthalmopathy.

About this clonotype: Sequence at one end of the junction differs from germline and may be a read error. The CDR3 DNA reads TGTGCCAGCCCACCGGGCCGGACGCCTGAAGCTTTCTTT. This gives the protein CASPPGRTPEAFF. The V and J genes are TRBV18 and TRBJ1-1; no clear D gene. This CDR3 comprises 13 residues. Germline CDR1 and CDR2: KGHSH and LQKENI.

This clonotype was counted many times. CDR3 loop: CASSYSKTEQFF. The CDR3 DNA sequence: TGTGCCAGCAGTTACTCAAAGACTGAGCAGTTCTTC. The chain has TRBV6-2 or TRBV6-3 and TRBJ2-1, with D hard to call. The germline gives CDR1 MNHEY, CDR2 SVGEGT. V lost 0 bases and J 9 bases, leaving 6 bases between the germline ends. This CDR3 has 12 amino acids.

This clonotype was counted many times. The CDR3 sequence: CASSYSGQSGYGYTF. The CDR3 DNA follows: TGTGCCAGCAGTTACTCGGGGCAGAGTGGCTATGGCTACACCTTC. The V call is TRBV6-2 or TRBV6-3, the J call TRBJ1-2, with D possibly being TRBD1 (5 bases). The CDR3 spans 15 residues. Between the trimmed V and J ends, which lost 0 bases and 4 bases, there was a span of 12 bases. Germline V lookup: CDR1 MNHEY, CDR2 SVGEGT.

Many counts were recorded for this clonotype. Written as DNA, the CDR3 is TGCGCCAGCAGCTTGTCTTGGGTGAACACTGAAGCTTTCTTT. Amino acids: CASSLSWVNTEAFF. The chain joins TRBV5-1 to TRBJ1-1; D is ambiguous. This CDR3 comprises 14 residues. The V end was cut by 1 base, the J end by 0 bases, with 7 bases between. The germline gives CDR1 SGHRS, CDR2 YFSETQ.

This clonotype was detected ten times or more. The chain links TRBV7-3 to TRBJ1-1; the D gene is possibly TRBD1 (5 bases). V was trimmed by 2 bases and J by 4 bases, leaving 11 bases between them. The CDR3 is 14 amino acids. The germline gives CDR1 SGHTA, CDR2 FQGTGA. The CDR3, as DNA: TGTGCCAGCAGCTTACAGGGCCGTATCACTGAAGCTTTCTTT. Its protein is CASSLQGRITEAFF.

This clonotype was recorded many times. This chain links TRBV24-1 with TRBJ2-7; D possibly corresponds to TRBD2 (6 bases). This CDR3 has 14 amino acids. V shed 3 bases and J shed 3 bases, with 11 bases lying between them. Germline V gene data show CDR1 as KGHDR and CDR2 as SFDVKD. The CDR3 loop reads CATSDPGTGYEQYF. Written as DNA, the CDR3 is TGTGCCACCAGTGATCCCGGGACTGGCTACGAGCAGTACTTC.

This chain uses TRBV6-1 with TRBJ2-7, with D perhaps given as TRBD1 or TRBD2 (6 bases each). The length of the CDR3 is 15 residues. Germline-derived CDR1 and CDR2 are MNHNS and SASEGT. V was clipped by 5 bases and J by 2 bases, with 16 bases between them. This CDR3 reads CASSRAAGHPYEQYF. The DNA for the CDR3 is TGTGCCAGCAGTCGCGCCGCGGGACACCCCTACGAGCAGTACTTC.

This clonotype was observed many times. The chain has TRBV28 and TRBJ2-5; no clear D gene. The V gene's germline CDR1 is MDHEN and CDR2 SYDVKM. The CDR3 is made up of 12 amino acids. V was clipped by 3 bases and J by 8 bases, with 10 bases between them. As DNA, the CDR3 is TGTGCCAGCAGTTTCCCCGGTCATACCCAGTACTTC. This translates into CASSFPGHTQYF.

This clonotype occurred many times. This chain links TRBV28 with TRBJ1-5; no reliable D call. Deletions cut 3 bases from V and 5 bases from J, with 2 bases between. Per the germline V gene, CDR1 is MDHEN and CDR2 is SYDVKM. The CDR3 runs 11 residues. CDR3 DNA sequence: TGTGCCAGCAGTTTGTATCAGCCCCAGCATTTT. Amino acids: CASSLYQPQHF.

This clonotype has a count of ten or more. The CDR3 reads CASKSLLAGDTETQYF. Written as DNA, the CDR3 is TGTGCCAGTAAATCATTACTAGCGGGTGATACAGAGACCCAGTACTTC. The rearrangement joins TRBV19 to TRBJ2-5; 9 bases align to TRBD2. Germline V gene lookup returns CDR1 LNHDA and CDR2 SQIVND (reference sequence). CDR3 length equals 16 residues. V was clipped by 7 bases and J by 4 bases; unmatched bases: 13.

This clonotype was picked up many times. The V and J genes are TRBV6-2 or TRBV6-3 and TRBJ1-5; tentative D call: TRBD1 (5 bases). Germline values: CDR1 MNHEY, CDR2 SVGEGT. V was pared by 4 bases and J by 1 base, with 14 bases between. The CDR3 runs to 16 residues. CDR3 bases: TGTGCCAGCAGTTTCTTCGGGACGGTGAGCAATCAGCCCCAGCATTTT. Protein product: CASSFFGTVSNQPQHF.

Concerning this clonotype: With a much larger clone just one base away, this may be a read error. Written as DNA, the CDR3 is TGTGCCAGCAGTGAAGGGGGGGATCTGTTTTTT. It codes for CASSEGGDLFF. V and J are TRBV11-2 and TRBJ2-2; D may be TRBD2 (7 bases). This CDR3 has 11 residues. The germline V gene encodes CDR1 SGHAT and CDR2 FQNNGV. The variable domain in full, with the rest retrieved from reference TRBV11-2 and TRBJ2-2, is EAGVAQSPRYKIIEKRQSVAFWCNPISGHATLYWYQQILGQGPKLLIQFQNNGVVDDSQLPKDRFSAERLKGVDSTLKIQPAKLEDSAVYLCASSEGGDLFFGEGSRLTVL.